The 10 T cell receptor beta chains given below trace back to one sample, sequenced in a study of beta chain features in type 1 diabetes. Sequencing targeted expressed TCRB transcripts, as all isolated RNA had been reverse transcribed. The protocol was immunoSEQ multiplex PCR, while the TCRdb copy is restricted to in-frame clones and leaves out a portion. The sample records hundreds of thousands of clones, 15% being singletons. Input material: naive CD4+ T cells from blood. The receptors here all came from a man between 18 and 29 years old in good health.

The rearrangement uses TRBV6-6 and TRBJ1-3; the D is unclear. The CDR3 is made up of 15 amino acids. The germline V and J ends were trimmed by 8 bases and 0 bases, with 14 bases remaining between them. Germline V gives CDR1 MNHNY, CDR2 SVGAGI (reference sequence). CDR3 coding DNA: TGTGCCAGCGTTGAAGGGTCCCACTCTGGAAACACCATATATTTT. Translating gives CASVEGSHSGNTIYF.

The chain links TRBV6-5 to TRBJ2-1; unclear D gene. This CDR3 has 12 residues. From germline, CDR1 is MNHEY and CDR2 SVGAGI. V was clipped by 9 bases and J by 8 bases, with 14 bases between them. CDR3 DNA sequence: TGTGCCAGAACACCGATTCTTCATGAGCAGTTCTTC. Its translation is CARTPILHEQFF.

This clone was found a few times. This chain links TRBV9 with TRBJ2-7; 9 bases map to TRBD2. The CDR3 is 15 amino acids. V lost 4 bases and J lost 4; bases outside the gene matches: 9. The germline CDR1 and CDR2 sequences are SGDLS and YYNGEE. The CDR3, as DNA: TGTGCCAGCAGCCCTAGCGCGGGGGGGCTATACGAGCAGTACTTC. This gives the protein CASSPSAGGLYEQYF.

The rearrangement joins TRBV9 to TRBJ2-1; a possible D gene is TRBD2 (5 bases). The germline V gene has CDR1 SGDLS and CDR2 YYNGEE. V lost 4 bases to trimming and J lost 8 bases, with 19 bases between them. The CDR3 consists of 15 residues. CDR3 DNA: TGTGCCAGCAGCCCCCGTGGGCTTGCGGGTGATGAGCAGTTCTTC. This codes for CASSPRGLAGDEQFF.

The V gene is TRBV7-2, the J gene TRBJ2-1; D may correspond to TRBD1 or TRBD2 (5 bases each). Looked up from germline, CDR1 is SGHTA and CDR2 is FQGNSA. The CDR3 is made up of 15 amino acids. The V gene lost 5 bases and the J gene lost 3 bases, with 14 bases spanning the gap. Written as DNA, the CDR3 is TGTGCCAGCAGCATCGGGACGATCTTCTACAATGAGCAGTTCTTC. It is translated as CASSIGTIFYNEQFF.

The V and J genes are TRBV27 and TRBJ1-2, with D uncertain. The germline V gene encodes CDR1 MNHEY and CDR2 SMNVEV (reference sequence). The CDR3 is 17 residues long. The V end was cut by 2 bases, the J end by 3 bases, with 19 bases between. The CDR3 DNA is TGTGCCAGCAGTTTAACCTCTCTACGGCGAAGGGACTATGGCTACACCTTC. The encoded protein is CASSLTSLRRRDYGYTF.

This clone occurred a few times. The chain combines TRBV9 with TRBJ1-3; 7 nucleotides line up with TRBD1. Trimming at V came to 5 bases and at J to 3 bases, leaving 11 bases not matched to a gene. The CDR3 spans 16 residues. CDR1 is SGDLS, CDR2 YYNGEE, per germline. The CDR3: CASRAGQASYGNTIYF. CDR3 nucleotides: TGTGCCAGCAGGGCCGGACAGGCGAGTTATGGAAACACCATATATTTT.

This clone was seen more than once but under ten times. The CDR3 spells CAWIRGGYGYTF. The CDR3 bases are TGTGCCTGGATACGGGGTGGCTATGGCTACACCTTC. The chain couples TRBV30 to TRBJ1-2, with D unresolved. There are 12 residues in the CDR3. Trimming stripped 4 bases from V and 4 bases from J, with 10 bases between. Germline V CDR1 and CDR2: GTSNPN, SVGIG (reference sequence).

The chain uses TRBV4-2 and TRBJ2-3, with D unresolved. The germline CDR1 and CDR2 sequences are LGHNA and YNFKEQ. CDR3 length equals 15 residues. V dropped 0 bases and J dropped 6 bases, with 13 bases sitting between them. The CDR3 loop is CASSQDRRLKDTQYF. The CDR3, as DNA: TGTGCCAGCAGCCAAGATCGGCGGCTCAAGGATACGCAGTATTTT.

The chain uses TRBV10-3 and TRBJ2-1, with TRBD1 identical over 8 bases. This CDR3 spans 15 amino acids. CDR1 ENHRY and CDR2 SYGVKD come from the germline V gene. The junction had 8 bases not matched to a gene; V was cut back by 6 bases and J by 4 bases. The CDR3 region has the DNA TGTGCCATCAGACCGGACAGGGTCCATTACAATGAGCAGTTCTTC. It encodes CAIRPDRVHYNEQFF.